The rows below give T cell receptor beta chains drawn from one sample of a study of blood T cells in healthy people across ages. In TCRdb, the 5' RACE reads were re-called with MiXCR into one record per CDR3 protein. Of 1.5 million to 2 million distinct CDR3 sequences listed, 28% are singletons. The material sequenced was blood. These TCRs come from a woman in her 30s in good health. Each CDR3 is given with its conserved first and last residue. The order of the fields is J gene, V gene, CDR3 protein.

>TRBJ2-7|TRBV7-2
CASSSDLEDNEQYF
>TRBJ2-5|TRBV4-1
CASSQVSPKETQYF
>TRBJ2-7|TRBV7-2
CASSLTGGIGYEQYF
>TRBJ1-4|TRBV7-6
CASSLVGNEKLFF
>TRBJ2-7|TRBV11-2
CASRLGGALYEQYF
>TRBJ1-5|TRBV2
CASSAPGQVYNQPQHF
>TRBJ2-5|TRBV29-1
CSVDSGREETQYF
>TRBJ2-1|TRBV12-3/TRBV12-4
CASSHRGTGNEQFF
>TRBJ2-7|TRBV6-6
CASADPPGQSGYEQYF
>TRBJ1-1|TRBV3-1
CASQRGGTEAFF
>TRBJ2-5|TRBV7-9
CASMTHKETQYF
>TRBJ1-5|TRBV29-1
CSVIQNSNQPQHF
>TRBJ1-5|TRBV3-1
CASSQSPPLNQPQHF
>TRBJ2-5|TRBV20-1
CSASEASPFQETQYF
>TRBJ2-6|TRBV7-2
CASSRAVEVAFSGADVLTF
>TRBJ1-2|TRBV12-3/TRBV12-4
CASSFSANYGYTF
>TRBJ2-3|TRBV7-3
CASSPEWGRSTDTQYF
>TRBJ2-1|TRBV20-1
CSASHKRAYNEQFF
>TRBJ2-2|TRBV20-1
CSAPAGDWSGELFF
>TRBJ2-3|TRBV5-1
CASRAGTSDTQYF
>TRBJ2-7|TRBV6-6
CASRGGGQSYEQYF
>TRBJ2-3|TRBV20-1
CSANPPGGPDTQYF
>TRBJ2-6|TRBV10-3
CAISPAGAGANVLTF
>TRBJ2-5|TRBV6-6
CASSPVGAGGYNEQYF
>TRBJ2-1|TRBV29-1
CIVTGGTGNDQFF
>TRBJ1-4|TRBV4-1
CASSQGAREKLFF
>TRBJ2-1|TRBV6-5
CASSYSTTGNNEQFF
>TRBJ2-7|TRBV12-3/TRBV12-4
CAGSLSGTATNEQYF
>TRBJ2-7|TRBV5-6
CASSFQTTYEQYF
>TRBJ1-6|TRBV5-5
CASRRTGGELFSPLHF
>TRBJ1-1|TRBV10-3
CAISEVMNTEAFF
>TRBJ2-7|TRBV5-1
CASSLAAGSSNEQYF
>TRBJ2-3|TRBV12-3/TRBV12-4
CASSTESQSDTQYF
>TRBJ2-7|TRBV20-1
CSARSGTFYEQYF
>TRBJ2-1|TRBV12-5
CASGRWTGEYVEQFF
>TRBJ1-2|TRBV20-1
CSARGQEALYGYTF
>TRBJ2-3|TRBV14
CASSQDSRYTQYF
>TRBJ1-4|TRBV29-1
CSVATDTTNKKLFF
>TRBJ2-6|TRBV28
CASTASLGGAGANVLTF
>TRBJ2-5|TRBV18
CASSPLEFQETQYF
>TRBJ1-2|TRBV10-3
CAISTQVINYGYTF
>TRBJ1-3|TRBV20-1
CSARSDGGNTIYF
>TRBJ2-5|TRBV20-1
CSARDPVVSETQYF
>TRBJ2-5|TRBV12-3/TRBV12-4
CASSEDLGETQYF
>TRBJ1-2|TRBV15
CATSRDNEAGAYGYTF
>TRBJ2-7|TRBV7-2
CASSPRANFRDRGNEQYF
>TRBJ2-7|TRBV12-3/TRBV12-4
CASSSTSGGLSYEQYF
>TRBJ2-1|TRBV20-1
CSARVTSGDYNYNEQFF
>TRBJ2-1|TRBV20-1
CSPRSGLAGDGQFF
>TRBJ1-2|TRBV29-1
CSVADGTDYGYTF
>TRBJ2-3|TRBV9
CASSVQASGTDTQYF
>-|TRBV12-3/TRBV12-4
CASSYFGREKDEQYF
>TRBJ2-3|TRBV20-1
CSASGGLDTQYF